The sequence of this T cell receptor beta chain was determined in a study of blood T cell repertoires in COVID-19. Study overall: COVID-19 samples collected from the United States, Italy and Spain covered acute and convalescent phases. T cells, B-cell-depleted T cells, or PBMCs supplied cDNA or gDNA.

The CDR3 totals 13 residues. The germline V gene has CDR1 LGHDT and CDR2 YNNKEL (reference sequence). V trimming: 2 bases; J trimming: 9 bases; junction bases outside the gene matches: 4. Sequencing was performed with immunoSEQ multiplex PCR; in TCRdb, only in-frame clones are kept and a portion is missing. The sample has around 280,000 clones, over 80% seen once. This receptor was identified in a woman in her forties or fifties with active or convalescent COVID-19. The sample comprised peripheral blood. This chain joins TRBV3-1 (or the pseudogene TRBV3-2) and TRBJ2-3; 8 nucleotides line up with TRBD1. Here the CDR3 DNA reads TGTGCCAGCAGCCAAACCTACAGGGGGACGCAGTATTTT. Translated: CASSQTYRGTQYF.